These T cell receptor beta chains were read from a single sample in a study of radiotherapy plus CTLA-4 blockade in lung cancer. Only in-frame clones appear in the TCRdb table, and some are missing; sequencing was by immunoSEQ multiplex PCR. The sample includes about 51,000 clones, roughly 83% of them seen just once. Sequencing was performed on peripheral blood, taken from a patient treated with radiotherapy plus ipilimumab. Receptor source: a human donor with non-small cell lung cancer who had a complete response to radiotherapy plus ipilimumab. Both conserved end residues are part of each CDR3. The D gene is left open where the match is weak. Where a row states a size, it is once, few, many or the class of an expanded clone; other rows omit it.

J: TRBJ2-7
size: -
V: TRBV5-5
D: -
CDR3: CASSLERGDRLSYEQYF
DNA: TGTGCCAGCAGCTTGGAAAGGGGGGACAGACTTTCCTACGAGCAGTACTTC

J: TRBJ2-1
size: -
V: TRBV7-9
D: -
CDR3: CASSLGRVVYNEQFF
DNA: TGTGCCAGCAGTTTAGGGCGGGTCGTCTACAATGAGCAGTTCTTC

J: TRBJ2-1
size: -
V: TRBV5-1
D: TRBD1
CDR3: CASSLAGQAINEQFF
DNA: TGCGCCAGCAGCTTGGCTGGACAGGCGATCAATGAGCAGTTCTTC

J: TRBJ2-3
size: -
V: TRBV30
D: TRBD1
CDR3: CAWSEDRVRADTQYF
DNA: TGTGCCTGGAGTGAGGACAGGGTTAGGGCAGATACGCAGTATTTT

J: TRBJ2-1
size: -
V: TRBV2
D: TRBD2
CDR3: CASSESSGAYNEQFF
DNA: TGTGCCAGCAGTGAATCTAGCGGGGCCTACAATGAGCAGTTCTTC

J: TRBJ2-7
size: few
V: TRBV12-5
D: -
CDR3: CASGPDTSSYEQYF
DNA: TGTGCTAGTGGTCCGGACACCTCCTCCTACGAGCAGTACTTC

J: TRBJ1-5
size: once
V: TRBV28
D: -
CDR3: CASSLGGLNQPQHF
DNA: TGTGCCAGCAGTTTGGGGGGGCTCAATCAGCCCCAGCATTTT

J: TRBJ1-4
size: once
V: TRBV6-6
D: -
CDR3: CASCRPTENEKLFF
DNA: TGTGCCAGCTGCAGGCCAACCGAGAATGAAAAACTGTTTTTT

J: TRBJ1-5
size: -
V: TRBV6-5
D: TRBD1
CDR3: CASSYTTGANQPQHF
DNA: TGTGCCAGCAGTTATACGACAGGGGCCAATCAGCCCCAGCATTTT

J: TRBJ2-1
size: -
V: TRBV29-1
D: -
CDR3: CSVIRSVSNEQFF
DNA: TGCAGCGTTATTAGATCGGTCTCGAATGAGCAGTTCTTC

J: TRBJ1-2
size: -
V: TRBV11-2
D: -
CDR3: CASRVGRYGYTF
DNA: TGTGCCAGCAGGGTTGGGCGCTATGGCTACACCTTC

J: TRBJ1-1
size: -
V: TRBV10-3
D: -
CDR3: CAISVGENTEAFF
DNA: TGTGCCATCAGCGTAGGGGAGAACACTGAAGCTTTCTTT

J: TRBJ2-1
size: few
V: TRBV7-6
D: -
CDR3: CASSLDNRNYNEQFF
DNA: TGTGCCAGCAGCTTAGATAACAGAAATTACAATGAGCAGTTCTTC

J: TRBJ2-1
size: -
V: TRBV5-1
D: TRBD1
CDR3: CASSSRTGVGNEQFF
DNA: TGCGCCAGCAGCTCTCGGACAGGGGTTGGCAATGAGCAGTTCTTC

J: TRBJ1-5
size: -
V: TRBV29-1
D: TRBD1
CDR3: CSVGQGDQPQHF
DNA: TGCAGCGTCGGACAGGGCGATCAGCCCCAGCATTTT

J: TRBJ2-1
size: -
V: TRBV5-1
D: TRBD2
CDR3: CASSFKRGGKNEQFF
DNA: TGCGCCAGCAGCTTTAAGCGGGGGGGTAAAAATGAGCAGTTCTTC

J: TRBJ1-5
size: -
V: TRBV2
D: -
CDR3: CASSVRRVSNQPQHF
DNA: TGTGCCAGCAGTGTACGCAGGGTAAGCAATCAGCCCCAGCATTTT

J: TRBJ1-2
size: -
V: TRBV18
D: -
CDR3: CASSPKDSLSNYGYTF
DNA: TGTGCCAGCTCACCCAAGGACAGCTTATCTAACTATGGCTACACCTTC

J: TRBJ2-2
size: -
V: TRBV15
D: -
CDR3: CATSRATNTGELFF
DNA: TGTGCCACCAGCAGAGCAACGAACACCGGGGAGCTGTTCTTT